This entry lists 18 T cell receptor beta chains sequenced from one sample in a study of T cells after posttransplantation cyclophosphamide. The table came from immunoSEQ multiplex PCR; TCRdb's copy has only in-frame clones and leaves some out. In total the sample includes more than 9,000 clones, none of them seen once. Treatment was busulfan-fludarabine conditioning, a marrow graft, and cyclophosphamide on days +3 and +4. The sequencing here drew on PBMCs, taken after allogeneic stem cell transplant with posttransplant cyclophosphamide. These TCRs come from a female patient aged 40-50 years who received an allogeneic stem cell transplant from a related donor, was CMV-positive, and had no GVHD. The T cells may partly be graft donor cells.

In this sample, this clone turned up many times. The chain is built from TRBV7-9 and TRBJ2-2; the match to TRBD1 covers 8 bases. CDR1 is SEHNR and CDR2 is FQNEAQ in the germline V gene (reference sequence). V lost 2 bases to trimming and J lost 3 bases; unmatched junction nucleotides: 14. This CDR3 comprises 19 residues. The CDR3 here is CASSLYDRGPREDTGELFF. The CDR3 DNA is TGTGCCAGCAGCTTATATGACAGGGGCCCACGTGAAGACACCGGGGAGCTGTTTTTT.

This clone was seen many times. CDR3 region: CASSRTGTGGVEQYF. The CDR3, as DNA: TGCGCCAGCAGCCGCACCGGGACAGGGGGCGTCGAGCAGTACTTC. V usage is TRBV5-1 and J usage is TRBJ2-7; 12 positions agree with TRBD1. The ends lost 4 bases at V and 6 bases at J; junction bases unmatched: 8. CDR3 length equals 15 residues. CDR1 and CDR2 from the germline V gene are SGHRS and YFSETQ.

This clone has a count of ten or more. The V gene is TRBV2, the J gene TRBJ2-1; tentatively, D is TRBD2 (6 bases). The V end was cut by 3 bases, the J end by 12 bases, with 12 bases between. The germline V gene has CDR1 SNHLY and CDR2 FYNNEI. The CDR3 loop spans 12 amino acids. CDR3 sequence reads: CASSDVGGPQFF. The CDR3 nucleotides read TGTGCCAGCAGTGACGTGGGAGGTCCGCAGTTCTTC.

The table lists this clone with many counts. The chain joins TRBV15 to TRBJ2-3; tentatively, D is TRBD2 (6 bases). Looked up from germline, CDR1 is LNHNV and CDR2 is YYDKDF (reference sequence). The CDR3 has 15 amino acids. V was clipped by 4 bases and J by 2 bases, with 13 bases between them. The CDR3 protein is CATSIKRADTDTQYF. For the CDR3, the DNA is TGTGCCACCAGCATCAAGCGGGCCGACACAGATACGCAGTATTTT.

This clone was seen a handful of times. The chain recombines TRBV9 with TRBJ2-3, with D possibly being TRBD2 (5 bases). The CDR3 is made up of 15 amino acids. Germline values: CDR1 SGDLS, CDR2 YYNGEE. Trimming removed 4 bases at V and 0 bases at J, with 12 bases between. The CDR3 sequence: CASSPGLVSTDTQYF. In DNA, the CDR3 is TGTGCCAGCAGCCCCGGACTGGTTAGCACAGATACGCAGTATTTT.

This clone was recorded many times. J is TRBJ2-4 and V is TRBV5-1; the D gene is possibly TRBD1 (6 bases). V lost 2 bases and J 3 bases, leaving 9 bases between the germline ends. This CDR3 contains 14 residues. The germline gives CDR1 SGHRS, CDR2 YFSETQ. In nucleotides, the CDR3 is TGCGCCAGCAGCTTAGGGACATTCAAAAACATTCAGTACTTC. Protein sequence: CASSLGTFKNIQYF.

This clone has ten or more counts. The rearrangement joins TRBV19 to TRBJ1-5; the match to TRBD1 covers 7 bases. Trimming removed 5 bases from V and 5 bases from J; junction bases left unmatched: 15. This CDR3 has 17 residues. Germline-derived CDR1 and CDR2 are LNHDA and SQIVND (reference sequence). The CDR3 region has the DNA TGTGCCAGTAGTTCCTCGGGACAGTCAGGGCATGATCAGCCCCAGCATTTT. It translates to CASSSSGQSGHDQPQHF. Full variable domain (rest looked up from reference TRBV19 and TRBJ1-5): DGGITQSPKYLFRKEGQNVTLSCEQNLNHDAMYWYRQDPGQGLRLIYYSQIVNDFQKGDIAEGYSVSREKKESFPLTVTSAQKNPTAFYLCASSSSGQSGHDQPQHFGDGTRLSIL.

This chain connects TRBV28 to TRBJ1-6; 12 bases agree with TRBD1. The CDR3 is made up of 15 amino acids. Germline trimming cut 5 bases from V and 11 bases from J; bases unmatched to any gene: 7. In germline, CDR1 is MDHEN, CDR2 SYDVKM. The CDR3 DNA sequence: TGTGCCAGCAGTGGGGACAGGGGGCTTGTGCCACCCCTCCACTTT. Residues: CASSGDRGLVPPLHF.

By share of the sample, this clone is large (0.1 to 1%). Other DNA sequences within the sample encode an identical CDR3. The rearrangement links TRBV10-3 to TRBJ2-2, with 7 bases matching TRBD1. The CDR3 has 16 amino acids. With 2 bases clipped from V and 8 bases from J, the junction kept 11 bases outside the gene matches. Germline V gene sequence: CDR1 ENHRY, CDR2 SYGVKD. The CDR3 region has the DNA TGTGCCATCAGTGAGGAAGCAGGGGGATATTTAGGGGAGCTGTTTTTT. It yields the protein CAISEEAGGYLGELFF.

The CDR3 DNA reads as TGTGCCAGCAGCTTGGGGGAGATCGACAGGGGGAAGTACTTC. Its translation is CASSLGEIDRGKYF. V gene TRBV5-6 combines with J gene TRBJ2-5, with TRBD1 identical over 9 bases. This CDR3 spans 14 amino acids. V trimming: 0 bases; J trimming: 12 bases; junction bases outside the gene matches: 9. The germline CDR1 and CDR2 sequences are SGHDT and YYEEEE.

This clone was seen repeatedly, ten times or more. This rearrangement joins TRBV29-1 to TRBJ1-1, with D unresolved. This CDR3 is built from 13 residues. Per the germline V gene, CDR1 is SQVTM and CDR2 is ANQGSEA. With 7 bases removed from V and 0 bases from J, the gap between germline ends came to 12 bases. The CDR3 sequence: CSAEREMNTEAFF. The CDR3 nucleotides read TGCAGCGCAGAGAGGGAGATGAACACTGAAGCTTTCTTT.

This clone was recorded at least ten times. The chain joins TRBV28 to TRBJ2-1; D is perhaps TRBD1 (6 bases). This CDR3 has 16 amino acids. CDR1 and CDR2 from the germline V gene are MDHEN and SYDVKM. V was clipped by 2 bases and J by 1 base, with 12 bases between them. The CDR3 loop reads CASSLAQGVSYNEQFF. Here the CDR3 DNA reads TGTGCCAGCAGTTTAGCACAGGGAGTGTCCTACAATGAGCAGTTCTTC. The full variable domain, with the rest looked up from reference TRBV28 and TRBJ2-1, is DVKVTQSSRYLVKRTGEKVFLECVQDMDHENMFWYRQDPGLGLRLIYFSYDVKMKEKGDIPEGYSVSREKKERFSLILESASTNQTSMYLCASSLAQGVSYNEQFFGPGTRLTVL.

This clone was counted ten times or more. J is TRBJ2-2 and V is TRBV6-6; D is perhaps TRBD1 (6 bases). Germline values: CDR1 MNHNY, CDR2 SVGAGI (reference sequence). CDR3 length equals 14 residues. The V end was cut by 6 bases, the J end by 5 bases, with 13 bases between. The CDR3: CASSQTGPTGELFF. Written as DNA, the CDR3 is TGTGCCAGCAGCCAAACAGGGCCAACCGGGGAGCTGTTTTTT.

This clone was seen many times. The chain carries TRBV4-2 and TRBJ2-3, with TRBD2 matching 9 bases. This CDR3 spans 16 amino acids. The junction had 4 bases not matched to a gene; V was cut back by 0 bases and J by 3 bases. CDR1 is LGHNA, CDR2 YNFKEQ, per germline. The CDR3 loop reads CASSQDLSGSTDTQYF. In DNA form, the CDR3 reads TGTGCCAGCAGCCAAGATCTTAGCGGGAGTACAGATACGCAGTATTTT.

This clone was detected many times. The chain links TRBV6-1 to TRBJ2-5, with D possibly TRBD2 on 6 matching bases. This CDR3 has 15 residues. The V gene's germline CDR1 is MNHNS and CDR2 SASEGT. With 6 bases removed from V and 0 bases from J, the gap between germline ends came to 14 bases. CDR3 loop: CASRRLVSYQETQYF. The CDR3 region has the DNA TGTGCCAGCAGACGACTAGTTTCGTACCAAGAGACCCAGTACTTC.

This clone was counted at least ten times. The chain uses TRBV5-1 and TRBJ2-2; 9 bases align to TRBD1. V lost 0 bases to trimming and J lost 3 bases; unmatched junction nucleotides: 3. Looked up from germline, CDR1 is SGHRS and CDR2 is YFSETQ. This CDR3 region has 16 residues. CDR3 region: CASSLVRDRDTGELFF. In DNA, the CDR3 is TGCGCCAGCAGCTTGGTCCGGGACAGGGACACCGGGGAGCTGTTTTTT.

This clone appeared many times. The chain couples TRBV4-1 to TRBJ2-2, with 7 bases identical to TRBD1. Germline-derived CDR1 and CDR2 are MGHRA and YSYEKL. CDR3 length equals 17 residues. Trimming took 6 bases from V and 2 from J; bases not matched to a gene: 12. CDR3 nucleotide sequence: TGCGCCAGCAGATATGGACAGGCGAAACACAACACCGGGGAGCTGTTTTTT. It codes for CASRYGQAKHNTGELFF.

This clone was recorded at least ten times. The chain is built from TRBV6-6 and TRBJ1-2, with D possibly matching TRBD1 (5 bases). Looked up from germline, CDR1 is MNHNY and CDR2 is SVGAGI (reference sequence). The CDR3 is made up of 12 amino acids. V lost 6 bases and J 3 bases, leaving 8 bases between the germline ends. CDR3: CASRQEYYGYTF. CDR3 DNA sequence: TGTGCCAGCAGACAGGAATACTATGGCTACACCTTC.